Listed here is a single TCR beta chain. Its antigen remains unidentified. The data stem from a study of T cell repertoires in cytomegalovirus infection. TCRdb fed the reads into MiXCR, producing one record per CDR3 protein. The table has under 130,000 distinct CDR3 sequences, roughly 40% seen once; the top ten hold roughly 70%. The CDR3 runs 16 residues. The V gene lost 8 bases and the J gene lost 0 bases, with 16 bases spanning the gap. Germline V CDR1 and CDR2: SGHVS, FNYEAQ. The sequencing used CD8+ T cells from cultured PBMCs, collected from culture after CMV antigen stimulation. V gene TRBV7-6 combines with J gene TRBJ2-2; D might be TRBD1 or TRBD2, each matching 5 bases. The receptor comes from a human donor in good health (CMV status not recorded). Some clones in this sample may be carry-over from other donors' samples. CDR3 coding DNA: TGTGCCAGCCGGGACGGGCAGACCACGAACACCGGGGAGCTGTTTTTT. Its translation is CASRDGQTTNTGELFF.